The sequence of this T cell receptor (beta chain) was determined in a study of T cell repertoires in cytomegalovirus infection. Points on this clonotype: The antigen remains undetermined.

From the reads, TCRdb called clonotypes with MiXCR, one entry per CDR3 protein. The repertoire holds 45,000 to 55,000 distinct CDR3 sequences, roughly 19% seen once, with about 48% in the top ten. The sample consisted of CD8+ T cells from cultured PBMCs, taken from culture after CMV antigen stimulation. The clonotype comes from a human donor in good health (CMV status not recorded). Some clones in this sample may be carry-over from other donors' samples.

The CDR3 spells CASSQGQGSGSPLHF. In DNA form, the CDR3 reads TGCGCCAGCAGCCAAGGACAGGGTTCGGGATCACCCCTCCACTTT. The genes are TRBV4-3 and TRBJ1-6, with 7 positions matching TRBD1. Germline trimming cut 1 base from V and 10 bases from J; bases unmatched to any gene: 7. CDR3 size: 15 residues. In germline, CDR1 is LGHNA, CDR2 YSLEER.